Listed here is a single T cell receptor beta chain. This clone was counted a few times. The antigen this receptor binds is unknown. Nothing much larger sits one base from this clone, and base qualities are not available. Another Seattle source contributed samples from volunteer blood donors who had recovered from COVID-19. Each collaborating institution followed its own protocols to collect whole blood in K2EDTA tubes. For TCRbeta analysis, collaborators shipped samples in one of three forms: frozen whole blood, isolated PBMCs, or DNA extracted from either of those sample types. The CDR3 holds 13 amino acids from the cysteine to the phenylalanine. Of all the DNA, just the CDR3 is kept, 39 bases in frame from base 1. The germline ends are 11 bases apart after V is trimmed by 4 bases and J by 5 bases. According to the germline V gene, CDR1 reads MNHEY and CDR2 reads SVGEGT. This sample is drawn from a study of blood T cell repertoires in COVID-19 (dated by TCRdb to about 2020). Notes on the research overall: Collaborator samples came from the United States, Italy and Spain and covered acute and convalescent phases of COVID-19. The prospective study material was composed of cDNA or gDNA derived from T cells, B-cell-depleted T cells, or PBMCs. The dataset comprised deeply sampled blood TCRbeta repertoires from subjects exposed to, actively infected with, or recovered from COVID-19. The repertoires were released in a freely available public database intended as a resource for research on the immune response to SARS-CoV-2. Samples were obtained from the ongoing ImmuneRACE study (first 160 participants) and from 950 to 1,500 subjects provided by 6 global collaborators. Nearly every sample came with metadata listing a de-identified subject ID, COVID-19 status, age in years and sex. HLA class I and class II types, where available, came from metadata supplied by the sample provider rather than from assay-based typing. Points the paper makes about the study in general: The quantity of clinical and demographic metadata differed by source and by participant and was supplied without curation.

TCRbeta CDR3 regions were amplified from genomic DNA using the immunoSEQ Assay, a bias-controlled multiplex PCR. Per the source publication's procedure: The number of nucleated cells in each sample was estimated from the amplification of reference gene primers within the assay. To quantify the absolute abundance of each unique TCRbeta CDR3 rearrangement, sequence reads were collapsed and filtered. For each sample, productive Simpson clonality was calculated as the square root of Simpson's diversity index across productive rearrangements. This immuneACCESS table, as held by TCRdb, lists in-frame sequences with V and J called but not all clones. Of the missing ones, under half trace to an unresolved V gene in checked studies; the others have no known cause. The V and J calls and clone size were taken over from that table, and D and trimming were inferred from the DNA. This sample holds 250,000 to 300,000 clones; approximately 90% were observed only once. The top ten clonotypes cover about 2.2% of the sample.

This receptor was identified in a woman aged 45 to 65 who had recovered from COVID-19. Sequencing was performed on peripheral blood. The chain links TRBV6-2 or TRBV6-3 with TRBJ1-1; the D gene is perhaps TRBD1, from 5 matching bases. The nucleotide sequence is TGTGCCAGCAGTTTCTTCGGGGGAACTGAAGCTTTCTTT. It is translated as CASSFFGGTEAFF.